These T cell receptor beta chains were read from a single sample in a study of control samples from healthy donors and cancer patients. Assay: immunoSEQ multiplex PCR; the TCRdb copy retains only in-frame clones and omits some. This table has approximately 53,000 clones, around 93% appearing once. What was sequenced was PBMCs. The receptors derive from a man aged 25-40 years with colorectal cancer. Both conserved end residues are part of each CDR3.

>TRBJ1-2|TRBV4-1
CASSHGLGPYGYTF
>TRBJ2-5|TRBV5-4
CASSLGAGGGAAETQYF
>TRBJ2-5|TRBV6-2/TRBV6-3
CASSYDFLMETQYF
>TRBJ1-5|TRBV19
CASSMDRHSNQPQHF
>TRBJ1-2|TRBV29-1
CSVGPSKDGYTF
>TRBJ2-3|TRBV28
CVTNGGTDTQYF
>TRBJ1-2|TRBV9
CASSVDIRNYGYTF
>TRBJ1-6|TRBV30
CAWNLLGSISPLHF
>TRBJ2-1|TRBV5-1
CASSLDRGASWNEQFF
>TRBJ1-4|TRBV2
CASSFWGASGFEKLFF
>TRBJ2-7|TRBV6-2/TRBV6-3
CASSSGTGGRYEQYF
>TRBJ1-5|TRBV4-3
CASSPLRGLNQPQHF
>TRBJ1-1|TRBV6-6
CASSSARRDTEAFF
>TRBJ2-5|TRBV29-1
CSVEKRGRMGETQYF
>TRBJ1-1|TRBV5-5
CASSTGPDTEAFF
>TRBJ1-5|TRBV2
CASSGVVSTGSVFKDQPQHF
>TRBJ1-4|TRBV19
CASSMNPGQGFEKLFF
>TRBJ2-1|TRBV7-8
CASSFSGLAGGWNNEQFF
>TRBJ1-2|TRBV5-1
CASSLGTGAPGGGYTF
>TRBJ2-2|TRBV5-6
CASSSGQGLGNTGELFF
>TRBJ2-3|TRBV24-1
CATSDSRETGKGTDTQYF
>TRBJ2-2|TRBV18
CASLANTGELFF
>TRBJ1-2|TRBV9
CASSVAGAIWESF
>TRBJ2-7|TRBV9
CASSVADRGTYEQYF
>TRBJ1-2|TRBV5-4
CASIKGTGASTNYGYTF
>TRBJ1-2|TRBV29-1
CSVGGSNYGYTF
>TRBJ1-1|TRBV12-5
CASGAQGTLNTEAFF
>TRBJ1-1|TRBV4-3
CASSRSGVGMNTEAFF
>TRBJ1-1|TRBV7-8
CASSLASGRMNTEAFF
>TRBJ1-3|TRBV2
CASSDPLVSGNTIYF
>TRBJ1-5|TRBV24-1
CATSDLRSNQPQHF
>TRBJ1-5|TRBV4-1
CASSQSPRRVVGNQPQHF
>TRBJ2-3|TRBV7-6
CASSDQGGSTDTQYF
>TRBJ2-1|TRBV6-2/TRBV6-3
CASSSTSGGGNEQFF
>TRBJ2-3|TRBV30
CAWSPRVLTDTQYF
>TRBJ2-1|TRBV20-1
CSASKMGLAHNNEQFF
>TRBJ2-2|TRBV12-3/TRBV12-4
CASKTGAIGELFF
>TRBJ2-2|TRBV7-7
CASSLGAGELFF
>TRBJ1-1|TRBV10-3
CAISESGFNTEAFF
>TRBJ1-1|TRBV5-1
CASSLVGDTEAFF
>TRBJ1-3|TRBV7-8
CASSLGLTGSGNTIYF
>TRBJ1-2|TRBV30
CAWSVRDGYGYTF
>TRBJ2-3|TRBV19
CASSISGGGVGTQYF
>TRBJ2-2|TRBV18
CASSPDSGELFF
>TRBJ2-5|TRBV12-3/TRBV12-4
CASSFSGRVGYF
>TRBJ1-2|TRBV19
CASSIFRGAHGYTF
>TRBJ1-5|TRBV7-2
CASKPDGGGNQPQHF
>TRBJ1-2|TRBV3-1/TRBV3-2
CASSLNPPGQGLNYGYTF
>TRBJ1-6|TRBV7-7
CASGNSPLHF
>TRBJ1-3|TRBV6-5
CASIPTGSGNTIYF